The 12 T cell receptor beta chains given below trace back to one sample, sequenced in a study of CD8+ T cells in alopecia areata. Documented treatment: oral pan-JAK inhibitor, 5-10 mg twice daily. As the sequencing template, cDNA was produced by extracting RNA and reverse transcribing it. TCRdb keeps only in-frame clones here, not all; method: immunoSEQ multiplex PCR. The data show 150,000 to 200,000 clones, roughly 65% seen once. Source: CD4+ T cells sorted from blood, taken at week 4, from a patient treated with tofacitinib. The receptors stem from a human donor with alopecia areata.

The chain is built from TRBV27 and TRBJ2-7; unclear D gene. The CDR3 runs 16 residues. Germline lookup yields CDR1 MNHEY and CDR2 SMNVEV (reference sequence). V was shortened by 4 bases and J by 1 base, with 17 bases between the two germline ends. The CDR3 DNA is TGTGCCAGCAGTTCCTTCGCGTCGGGCAGATCCTACGAGCAGTACTTC. Amino acid sequence: CASSSFASGRSYEQYF.

The CDR3 nucleotides are TGTGCCACCAGCAGAAGGACGGTAGTTGGAAACACCATATATTTT. It is translated as CATSRRTVVGNTIYF. V usage is TRBV15 and J usage is TRBJ1-3; D unresolved. The CDR3 is 15 residues long. Trimming stripped 2 bases from V and 3 bases from J, with 11 bases between. Germline V lookup: CDR1 LNHNV, CDR2 YYDKDF (reference sequence).

This clone came up many times. This chain joins TRBV4-3 and TRBJ1-6; D uncertain. The germline gives CDR1 LGHNA, CDR2 YSLEER. The CDR3 sequence is 14 residues long. V was shortened by 4 bases and J by 0 bases, with 4 bases between the two germline ends. This CDR3 is CASSRDSYNSPLHF. In DNA, the CDR3 is TGCGCCAGCAGCCGGGACTCCTATAATTCACCCCTCCACTTT.

The gene calls are TRBV13 and TRBJ1-1; D remains unclear. The CDR3 is made up of 12 amino acids. Germline assignment: CDR1 PRHDT and CDR2 FYEKMQ (reference sequence). Trimming shortened V by 2 bases and J by 4 bases, and 5 bases separated the two germline ends. Written as DNA, the CDR3 is TGTGCCAGCAGCTTAAGGGCCACTGAAGCTTTCTTT. Protein sequence: CASSLRATEAFF.

To note about this clone: An end of the junction does not agree with germline; a read error may underlie this. Other DNA sequences in the same sample also yield this CDR3. The V gene is TRBV29-1, the J gene TRBJ2-5; D not resolved. Germline CDR1 and CDR2: SQVTM and ANQGSEA. CDR3 size: 12 residues. The DNA for the CDR3 is TGCAGCGTCGAAGGGTTGGGGGAGACCCAGTACTTC. Amino acids: CSVEGLGETQYF.

In nucleotides, the CDR3 is TGCAGCGTTGTAAAGACCGGGACTACGGGAGATACGCAGTATTTT. Amino acid sequence: CSVVKTGTTGDTQYF. The V and J genes are TRBV29-1 and TRBJ2-3; 7 bases line up with TRBD2. The junction had 12 bases not matched to a gene; V was cut back by 4 bases and J by 5 bases. This CDR3 is 15 amino acids long. Germline V gene sequence: CDR1 SQVTM, CDR2 ANQGSEA.

The chain couples TRBV29-1 to TRBJ2-3, with TRBD2 identical over 8 bases. V lost 4 bases, J lost 2 bases, and 11 bases stayed unmatched. This CDR3 has 16 residues. Germline V gene sequence: CDR1 SQVTM, CDR2 ANQGSEA. As DNA, the CDR3 is TGCAGCGTTGCGGGTAAAGCGGGGGCGAACACAGATACGCAGTATTTT. Translated, it gives CSVAGKAGANTDTQYF.

The rearrangement joins TRBV4-2 to TRBJ1-4; a possible D gene is TRBD1 (6 bases). CDR1 LGHNA and CDR2 YNFKEQ come from the germline V gene. This CDR3 has 17 amino acids. Trimming stripped 0 bases from V and 7 bases from J, with 18 bases between. The CDR3, as DNA: TGTGCCAGCAGCCAAGATAGGTCGGGGGGCAGGGTTGAAAAACTGTTTTTT. Amino acid sequence: CASSQDRSGGRVEKLFF.

The genes are TRBV29-1 and TRBJ2-2; D may match TRBD1 or TRBD2 (6 bases each). Germline loops: CDR1 SQVTM, CDR2 ANQGSEA. There are 14 residues in the CDR3. Trimming pared 4 bases from V and 1 base from J, leaving 10 bases between. The DNA for the CDR3 is TGCAGCGTTGGGGGGGCGCGGAACACCGGGGAGCTGTTTTTT. Translated, it gives CSVGGARNTGELFF.

CDR3: CASRRVGAGELFF. CDR3 DNA: TGTGCCAGTCGTCGAGTTGGGGCCGGGGAGCTGTTTTTT. V gene TRBV7-2 combines with J gene TRBJ2-2; D remains unclear. Trimming removed 9 bases at V and 6 bases at J, with 14 bases between. Germline loops: CDR1 SGHTA, CDR2 FQGNSA. The CDR3 is 13 amino acids.

There are a few counts of this clone. This chain connects TRBV7-2 to TRBJ1-3; D uncertain. Trimming shortened V by 1 base and J by 0 bases, and 4 bases separated the two germline ends. CDR3 length: 14 residues. The V gene's germline CDR1 is SGHTA and CDR2 FQGNSA. Here the CDR3 DNA reads TGTGCCAGCAGCTTAGGTCTCTCTGGAAACACCATATATTTT. This translates into CASSLGLSGNTIYF.

The DNA for the CDR3 is TGTGCCAGCAGTATGGGGGACTCCCAGGGTACGCAGTATTTT. Translated: CASSMGDSQGTQYF. The V gene is TRBV6-5, the J gene TRBJ2-3; D perhaps matches TRBD2 (6 bases). The germline V gene has CDR1 MNHEY and CDR2 SVGAGI. This CDR3 spans 14 amino acids. Trimming shortened V by 5 bases and J by 8 bases, and 17 bases separated the two germline ends.